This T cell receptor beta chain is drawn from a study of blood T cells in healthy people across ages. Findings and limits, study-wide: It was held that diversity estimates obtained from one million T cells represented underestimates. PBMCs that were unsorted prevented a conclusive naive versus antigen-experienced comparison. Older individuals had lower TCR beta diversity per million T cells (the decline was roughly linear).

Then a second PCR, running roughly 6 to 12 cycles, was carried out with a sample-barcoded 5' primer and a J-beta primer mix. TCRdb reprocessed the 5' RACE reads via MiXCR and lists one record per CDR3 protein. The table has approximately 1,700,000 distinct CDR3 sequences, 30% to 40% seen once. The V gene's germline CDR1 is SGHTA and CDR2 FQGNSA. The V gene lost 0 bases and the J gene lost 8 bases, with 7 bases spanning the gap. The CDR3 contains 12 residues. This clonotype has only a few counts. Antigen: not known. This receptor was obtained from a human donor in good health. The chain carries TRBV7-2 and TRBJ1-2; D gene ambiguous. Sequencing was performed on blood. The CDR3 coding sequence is TGTGCCAGCAGCTTAGCGGAAGTAGGCTACACCTTC. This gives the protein CASSLAEVGYTF.